Given below is one T cell receptor beta chain in context. Clones were sequenced by immunoSEQ multiplex PCR, and TCRdb holds only the in-frame ones, with some missing. The sample includes 130,000 or so clones, 86% seen only once; the top ten take more than 10%. This record belongs to a study of T cell responses to AZD1222 COVID-19 vaccine. Germline V gives CDR1 MNHNS, CDR2 SASEGT. This CDR3 contains 16 residues. The trim removed 2 bases at V and 7 bases at J, leaving 8 bases unmatched. This clonotype was sampled from an adult in good health. Sequenced here: peripheral blood, sampled on day 0 of AZD1222 vaccination. The rearrangement links TRBV6-1 to TRBJ2-1, with 10 positions matching TRBD2. Here the CDR3 DNA reads TGTGCCAGCAGTGAAACCCCGCTAGCGGGAGCAAATGAGCAGTTCTTC. Its translation: CASSETPLAGANEQFF.